The 24 T cell receptor beta chains reported below all come from one sample, sequenced in a study of Graves' ophthalmopathy and Graves' hyperthyroidism. Amplification targeted the TCR beta CDR3 regions, with RNA transcripts as the source material. The first-round RT-PCR employed HTBI primers together with the Qiagen OneStep RT-PCR kit. A multiplex PCR was then performed as the second round. TCRdb re-analysed the multiplex PCR reads in MiXCR, keeping a single row per CDR3 protein. The sample records hundreds of thousands of distinct CDR3 sequences, about two fifths being singletons. The specimen was peripheral blood. The receptors were gathered from an adult man with Graves' ophthalmopathy.

This clonotype was recorded only once. The chain couples TRBV29-1 to TRBJ1-1; no reliable D call. V dropped 4 bases and J dropped 1 base, with 10 bases sitting between them. This CDR3 comprises 13 residues. The germline gives CDR1 SQVTM, CDR2 ANQGSEA. As DNA, the CDR3 is TGCAGCGTTGCGTCCGGGAGGAACACTGAAGCTTTCTTT. Protein sequence: CSVASGRNTEAFF.

The rearrangement uses TRBV29-1 and TRBJ1-2; D possibly corresponds to TRBD1 (5 bases). Germline CDR1 SQVTM, CDR2 ANQGSEA. Trimming took off 3 bases at V and 2 bases at J, with 7 bases between the two ends. This CDR3 has 12 residues. The CDR3 sequence: CSVERQNYGYTF. Written as DNA, the CDR3 is TGCAGCGTTGAGAGACAGAACTATGGCTACACCTTC.

This clonotype was picked up a small number of times. The V and J genes are TRBV30 and TRBJ2-7; D is possibly TRBD1 (6 bases). Per germline, CDR1 GTSNPN and CDR2 SVGIG (reference sequence). V lost 5 bases and J 4 bases, leaving 9 bases between the germline ends. This CDR3 region has 11 residues. CDR3 bases: TGTGCCTGGCGGACAGTTTACGAGCAGTACTTC. Residues: CAWRTVYEQYF.

V usage is TRBV5-4 and J usage is TRBJ2-7; 11 bases are a match to TRBD1. The germline V gene encodes CDR1 SGHNT and CDR2 YYREEE (reference sequence). V lost 2 bases and J lost 1; bases outside the gene matches: 5. There are 16 residues in the CDR3. CDR3 in amino acids: CASSFMGDRGSYEQYF. In DNA form, the CDR3 reads TGTGCCAGCAGCTTTATGGGGGACAGGGGGTCCTACGAGCAGTACTTC.

This clonotype was counted ten times or more. The chain is built from TRBV6-5 and TRBJ1-2, with 7 bases that match TRBD1. V lost 5 bases, J lost 3 bases, and 9 bases stayed unmatched. Germline V CDR1 and CDR2: MNHEY, SVGAGI. This CDR3 contains 15 residues. CDR3 in amino acids: CASSPESGQYYGYTF. CDR3 DNA sequence: TGTGCCAGCAGTCCCGAATCGGGACAGTACTATGGCTACACCTTC.

Of note for this clonotype: Relative to the germline gene, one junction end is altered; a read error may explain this. The J gene is TRBJ2-5, the V gene TRBV11-2; 15 bases match TRBD2. The germline V gene encodes CDR1 SGHAT and CDR2 FQNNGV. The CDR3 is 17 residues long. CDR3 protein: CASSPTVPGLAGGRVNF. The CDR3 region has the DNA TGTGCCAGCAGCCCAACAGTTCCAGGACTAGCGGGGGGGCGGGTAAACTTC.

V is TRBV7-9 and J is TRBJ1-6; TRBD1 matches 8 bases. CDR1 and CDR2 (germline): SEHNR, FQNEAQ (reference sequence). This CDR3 region has 12 residues. With V trimmed by 5 bases and J by 13 bases, 4 bases remained unmatched. The CDR3 DNA reads as TGTGCCAGCAGCACGACAGGGGATCCCCTCCACTTT. Translating it yields CASSTTGDPLHF. Variable domain in full (rest from reference TRBV7-9 and TRBJ1-6): DTGVSQNPRHKITKRGQNVTFRCDPISEHNRLYWYRQTLGQGPEFLTYFQNEAQLEKSRLLSDRFSAERPKGSFSTLEIQRTEQGDSAMYLCASSTTGDPLHFGNGTRLTVT.

V and J are TRBV12-3 or TRBV12-4 and TRBJ2-7; TRBD1 matches 9 bases. This CDR3 contains 16 residues. The V gene end was trimmed by 5 bases and the J gene end by 3 bases; junction bases not matched to a gene: 11. CDR3 nucleotides: TGTGCCAGCAGTGGAGGGACAGGGAGATTAATCTACGAGCAGTACTTC. Its protein product is CASSGGTGRLIYEQYF.

This clonotype has only a few counts. The chain recombines TRBV6-1 with TRBJ2-2, with D unresolved. Germline CDR1 reads MNHNS; CDR2 reads SASEGT. The CDR3 consists of 15 residues. The germline V and J ends were trimmed by 8 bases and 0 bases, with 13 bases remaining between them. The CDR3 loop reads CASCVTDANTGELFF. The CDR3 DNA reads as TGTGCCAGCTGCGTCACGGACGCGAACACCGGGGAGCTGTTTTTT.

This clonotype was seen many times. The gene calls are TRBV7-2 and TRBJ1-6, with TRBD1 identical over 7 bases. From germline, CDR1 is SGHTA and CDR2 FQGNSA. Unmatched junction bases numbered 7, after V lost 5 bases and J lost 9 bases. The CDR3 length is 14 residues. The chain's CDR3 is CASSPGGGFSPLHF. The CDR3 DNA reads TGTGCCAGCAGCCCAGGGGGGGGATTTTCACCCCTCCACTTT.

This clonotype came up many times. J is TRBJ2-7 and V is TRBV5-8; 7 nucleotides line up with TRBD1. Germline CDR1 reads SGHTS; CDR2 reads YDEGEE. CDR3 length: 13 amino acids. With V trimmed by 8 bases and J by 6 bases, 11 bases remained unmatched. As DNA, the CDR3 is TGTGCCAGTTATAGGGGGCTAGGAGGCGAGCAGTACTTC. This gives the protein CASYRGLGGEQYF.

V and J are TRBV30 and TRBJ1-5; possible D gene TRBD1, 6 bases. V lost 7 bases to trimming and J lost 1 base, with 11 bases between them. The germline gives CDR1 GTSNPN, CDR2 SVGIG (reference sequence). The CDR3 totals 13 residues. CDR3 loop: CAYTTGSNQPQHF. Here the CDR3 DNA reads TGTGCCTACACAACAGGGAGCAATCAGCCCCAGCATTTT.

The genes are TRBV6-5 and TRBJ1-1; 8 nucleotides match TRBD1. Germline CDR1 is MNHEY and CDR2 is SVGAGI. Trimming cost V 7 bases and J 4 bases; bases outside gene matches: 8. This CDR3 has 14 amino acids. The CDR3 bases are TGTGCCAGCACCAAAGCAGGGGGCGGCACTGAAGCTTTCTTT. Amino acids: CASTKAGGGTEAFF.

As concerns this clonotype: Since a much larger clone is just one base distant, this may be a read error. The chain links TRBV29-1 to TRBJ2-7; TRBD1 matches at 7 bases. CDR3 length equals 17 residues. CDR1 is SQVTM and CDR2 is ANQGSEA in the germline V gene. The CDR3 region is CSVILRQGASLSYEQSF. DNA for the CDR3: TGCAGCGTCATTCTTCGACAGGGCGCCTCCCTATCCTACGAGCAGTCCTTC.

This clonotype has ten or more counts. The rearrangement links TRBV19 to TRBJ1-5; D may be TRBD1 (5 bases). The CDR3 is 15 residues long. CDR1 is LNHDA and CDR2 is SQIVND in the germline V gene (reference sequence). Trimming shortened V by 3 bases and J by 2 bases, and 11 bases separated the two germline ends. This chain's CDR3 is CASSMSRAGNQPQHF. DNA of the CDR3: TGTGCCAGTAGTATGTCCAGGGCGGGCAATCAGCCCCAGCATTTT.

This rearrangement joins TRBV30 to TRBJ2-7; no clear D. This CDR3 comprises 13 residues. Deletions cut 2 bases from V and 4 bases from J, with 12 bases between. Germline V gene data show CDR1 as GTSNPN and CDR2 as SVGIG (reference sequence). The DNA for the CDR3 is TGTGCCTGGAGTCCGGCTGGGCGGTACGAGCAGTACTTC. Its translation is CAWSPAGRYEQYF. Full variable domain (missing parts from reference TRBV30 and TRBJ2-7): SQTIHQWPATLVQPVGSPLSLECTVEGTSNPNLYWYRQAAGRGLQLLFYSVGIGQISSEVPQNLSASRPQDRQFILSSKKLLLSDSGFYLCAWSPAGRYEQYFGPGTRLTVT.

The J gene is TRBJ2-7, the V gene TRBV12-3 or TRBV12-4; D may be TRBD2 (6 bases). Between the trimmed V and J ends, which lost 2 bases and 5 bases, there was a span of 16 bases. The CDR3 has 15 residues. The CDR3 loop reads CASSLRFRESNEQYF. DNA for the CDR3: TGTGCCAGCAGTTTAAGGTTCCGGGAGTCGAACGAGCAGTACTTC.

The CDR3 DNA reads as TGTGCCAGCAGCCAAGCTTCAAGGAGGCGATCCTACGAGCAGTACTTC. This sequence encodes CASSQASRRRSYEQYF. The J gene is TRBJ2-7, the V gene TRBV7-9; D is possibly TRBD2 (5 bases). There are 16 residues in the CDR3. Germline-derived CDR1 and CDR2 are SEHNR and FQNEAQ (reference sequence). Trimming shortened V by 5 bases and J by 1 base, and 18 bases separated the two germline ends.

This clonotype came up many times. The V and J genes are TRBV29-1 and TRBJ1-1; no clear D gene. Trimming took 7 bases from V and 7 from J, leaving 13 bases between them. In germline, CDR1 is SQVTM, CDR2 ANQGSEA. This CDR3 has 11 amino acids. CDR3 loop: CSGGPRGEAFF. CDR3 bases: TGCAGCGGAGGCCCAAGAGGTGAAGCTTTCTTT.

This chain joins TRBV5-1 and TRBJ2-7; D is perhaps TRBD1 or TRBD2 (6 bases each). CDR3 size: 19 residues. The V gene lost 4 bases and the J gene lost 5 bases, with 31 bases spanning the gap. From germline, CDR1 is SGHRS and CDR2 YFSETQ. CDR3 nucleotides: TGCGCCAGCAGCCAGAGAATACTCAAACTAACGGGGGCCACCCACGAGCAGTACTTC. Translated: CASSQRILKLTGATHEQYF.

This chain's CDR3 is CASRDSSYEQFF. The CDR3 region has the DNA TGTGCCAGCCGGGACAGCTCCTACGAGCAGTTCTTC. The V and J genes are TRBV6-6 and TRBJ2-1, with TRBD1 identical over 7 bases. The CDR3 loop spans 12 amino acids. CDR1 is MNHNY and CDR2 is SVGAGI in the germline V gene (reference sequence). The V gene end was trimmed by 8 bases and the J gene end by 10 bases; junction bases not matched to a gene: 8.

The chain recombines TRBV5-6 with TRBJ1-6; D perhaps matches TRBD1 (5 bases). The CDR3 has 12 residues. CDR1 and CDR2 (germline): SGHDT, YYEEEE. Trimming removed 4 bases from V and 15 bases from J, with 14 bases in between. The CDR3 protein is CASSLTTEDLHF. The CDR3 nucleotides are TGTGCCAGCAGCCTAACGACAGAGGACCTCCACTTT.

The CDR3 region is CATINRFMGGEKLFF. The DNA for the CDR3 is TGTGCCACCATCAACAGGTTCATGGGAGGAGAAAAACTGTTTTTT. The chain has TRBV24-1 and TRBJ1-4, with a weak D call TRBD1 (5 bases). The germline V gene has CDR1 KGHDR and CDR2 SFDVKD. The CDR3 sequence is 15 residues long. Trimming removed 8 bases at V and 8 bases at J, with 20 bases between.

This clonotype was seen many times. The rearrangement joins TRBV20-1 to TRBJ1-5, with a possible D match to TRBD1 (6 bases). Between the trimmed V and J ends, which lost 0 bases and 7 bases, there was a span of 13 bases. Looked up from germline, CDR1 is DFQATT and CDR2 is SNEGSKA (reference sequence). CDR3 size: 14 residues. The CDR3 region is CSARDPGAGQPQHF. CDR3 DNA: TGCAGTGCTAGAGATCCGGGGGCAGGGCAGCCCCAGCATTTT.